These 15 T cell receptor beta chains were sequenced from one sample in a study of CD8+CD57+ T cells in acquired aplastic anemia. Genomic DNA templated the TCR beta VDJ and CDR3 profiling. TCRdb re-analysed the reads in MiXCR, keeping a single row per CDR3 protein. This sample carries about 110,000 distinct CDR3 sequences, approximately 49% of them seen once, and the ten largest clones take under 35%. Source material: sorted CD4+, CD8+, or CD8+CD57+ T cells (not recorded which) from PBMCs. These receptors came from a human donor in good health, serving as a control.

In this sample, this clonotype turned up many times. The chain combines TRBV5-4 with TRBJ1-1, with a weak D call TRBD1 (5 bases). This CDR3 has 12 residues. Trimming pared 5 bases from V and 4 bases from J, leaving 9 bases between. Germline CDR1 is SGHNT and CDR2 is YYREEE (reference sequence). CDR3 coding DNA: TGTGCCAGCAGTACGGGGGGCACTGAAGCTTTCTTT. It translates to CASSTGGTEAFF. The variable domain in full, with the rest retrieved from reference TRBV5-4 and TRBJ1-1, is ETGVTQSPTHLIKTRGQQVTLRCSSQSGHNTVSWYQQALGQGPQFIFQYYREEENGRGNFPPRFSGLQFPNYSSELNVNALELDDSALYLCASSTGGTEAFFGQGTRLTVV.

In the case of this clonotype: The junction shows a germline mismatch at one end, possibly a read error. V and J are TRBV6-6 and TRBJ1-4, with a possible D match to TRBD1 (5 bases). Germline V lookup: CDR1 MNHNY, CDR2 SVGAGI (reference sequence). The CDR3 has 16 residues. The CDR3 here is CASSYELAGQNERLFF. The CDR3 nucleotides read TGTGCCAGCAGTTACGAATTGGCAGGGCAGAATGAAAGACTGTTTTTT.

The genes are TRBV11-1 and TRBJ2-3; 12 positions agree with TRBD2. This CDR3 region has 16 residues. V shed 3 bases and J 4 bases; nucleotides not matched to a gene: 5. Germline CDR1 reads SGHAT; CDR2 reads FQDESV (reference sequence). The CDR3 here is CASSFRLAGEADTQYF. The CDR3 DNA reads TGTGCCAGCAGCTTCAGACTAGCGGGGGAGGCAGATACGCAGTATTTT.

The rearrangement joins TRBV29-1 to TRBJ2-2; D not certain. The CDR3 length is 12 residues. CDR1 and CDR2 (germline): SQVTM, ANQGSEA. This CDR3 reads CNVHDNTGELFF. CDR3 nucleotide sequence: TGCAACGTCCATGATAACACCGGGGAGCTGTTTTTT.

This chain uses TRBV7-9 with TRBJ1-2; possible D gene TRBD1, 6 bases. Germline-derived CDR1 and CDR2 are SEHNR and FQNEAQ (reference sequence). The CDR3 extends over 13 amino acids. Trimming cost V 1 base and J 5 bases, with 8 bases left between them. CDR3 DNA: TGTGCCAGCAGCTTAGGGGGGGCTTATGGCTACACCTTC. Its protein product is CASSLGGAYGYTF.

This chain joins TRBV19 and TRBJ2-7; TRBD2 matches at 8 bases. V gave up 3 bases and J gave up 3 bases; unmatched junction bases: 1. The germline V gene encodes CDR1 LNHDA and CDR2 SQIVND (reference sequence). The CDR3 is 13 amino acids. The CDR3 DNA reads TGTGCCAGTAGTATGGGACTAGACTACGAGCAGTACTTC. The encoded protein is CASSMGLDYEQYF.

The rearrangement joins TRBV11-2 to TRBJ1-2; D remains ambiguous. Germline V gene data show CDR1 as SGHAT and CDR2 as FQNNGV. This CDR3 region has 16 residues. The ends were cut back, 1 base at V and 4 bases at J, with 16 bases in the middle. DNA of the CDR3: TGTGCCAGCAGCTTAGGATTCGTTTTTCTTCCCTATGGCTACACCTTC. Its translation: CASSLGFVFLPYGYTF.

The chain has TRBV2 and TRBJ1-1, with D maybe TRBD1 (5 bases). Trimming took 8 bases from V and 10 from J, leaving 11 bases between them. The V gene's germline CDR1 is SNHLY and CDR2 FYNNEI. The CDR3 is 10 residues long. This CDR3 reads CASAGRGAFF. The CDR3 nucleotides read TGTGCCAGCGCTGGAAGGGGAGCTTTCTTT. Together with reference TRBV2 and TRBJ1-1, the CDR3 gives the full variable domain: EPEVTQTPSHQVTQMGQEVILRCVPISNHLYFYWYRQILGQKVEFLVSFYNNEISEKSEIFDDQFSVERPDGSNFTLKIRSTKLEDSAMYFCASAGRGAFFGQGTRLTVV.

The chain combines TRBV19 with TRBJ1-2, with TRBD1 matching 10 bases. The CDR3 length is 14 residues. Germline loops: CDR1 LNHDA, CDR2 SQIVND (reference sequence). J was trimmed by 3 bases and V by 3 bases; bases with no gene match: 1. The CDR3 bases are TGTGCCAGTAGTATGGGGACAGGGGACTATGGCTACACCTTC. Encoded protein: CASSMGTGDYGYTF.

CDR3 sequence: CASSTISYNEQFF. DNA of the CDR3: TGTGCCAGCAGCACTATCTCCTACAATGAGCAGTTCTTC. This chain uses TRBV2 with TRBJ2-1, with no clear D. This CDR3 is built from 13 residues. Trimming pared 6 bases from V and 0 bases from J, leaving 6 bases between. Per germline, CDR1 SNHLY and CDR2 FYNNEI.

This clonotype was picked up many times. The rearrangement links TRBV2 to TRBJ2-7; 7 nucleotides align to TRBD2. The length of the CDR3 is 15 residues. J was trimmed by 0 bases and V by 7 bases; bases with no gene match: 9. Germline assignment: CDR1 SNHLY and CDR2 FYNNEI. CDR3 amino acids: CASTPWGGSSYEQYF. The CDR3, as DNA: TGTGCCAGCACCCCGTGGGGGGGGAGCTCCTACGAGCAGTACTTC.

The rearrangement joins TRBV7-9 to TRBJ2-7; D might be TRBD2 (5 bases). From germline, CDR1 is SEHNR and CDR2 FQNEAQ (reference sequence). Between the trimmed V and J ends, which lost 5 bases and 1 base, there was a span of 9 bases. The CDR3 loop spans 13 amino acids. CDR3 coding DNA: TGTGCCAGCAGCCGCGGACTTTCCTACGAGCAGTACGTC. Its protein is CASSRGLSYEQYV.

This clonotype has only a few counts. Its ends do not fully match the called genes, so a read error is possible. This rearrangement joins TRBV2 to TRBJ1-1; D is uncertain. The CDR3 loop spans 13 amino acids. Germline CDR1 SNHLY, CDR2 FYNNEI. The CDR3 sequence: CASTKGMNTEAFF. The CDR3 nucleotides are TGCGCCAGCACGAAAGGGATGAACACTGAAGCTTTCTTT.

The chain carries TRBV20-1 and TRBJ2-5; 8 bases line up with TRBD2. The CDR3 has 16 residues. Trimming cost V 0 bases and J 0 bases; bases outside gene matches: 6. The germline V gene has CDR1 DFQATT and CDR2 SNEGSKA (reference sequence). The CDR3 loop is CSARDYSGVNQETQYF. DNA for the CDR3: TGCAGTGCTAGAGACTATAGCGGGGTAAACCAAGAGACCCAGTACTTC.

This chain connects TRBV19 to TRBJ2-3; 15 bases map to TRBD2. With V trimmed by 6 bases and J by 5 bases, 6 bases remained unmatched. Germline V lookup: CDR1 LNHDA, CDR2 SQIVND (reference sequence). This CDR3 region has 16 residues. The DNA for the CDR3 is TGTGCCAGTAGCATCGGACTAGCGGGGGGGCAAGATACGCAGTATTTT. Its protein is CASSIGLAGGQDTQYF.